Following are 22 T cell receptor beta chains from one sample sequenced in a study of shared clonotypes between healthy human individuals. Data came from immunoSEQ multiplex PCR; TCRdb stores just in-frame clones and leaves some out. The sample lists about 2.2 million clones, around 95% occurring once. Selected positively for CCR7 and CD45RO-negative, naive CD8 cells excluded terminally differentiated effector memory CD45RA+ cells. The specimen sequenced was naive CD8+ T cells from PBMCs. All receptors derive from a man between 18 and 35 years old in good health. Some clones in this sample may be carry-over from other donors' samples.

J is TRBJ2-1 and V is TRBV27, with a weak D call TRBD1 (6 bases). The CDR3 contains 13 residues. V shed 5 bases and J shed 3 bases, with 8 bases lying between them. CDR1 is MNHEY, CDR2 SMNVEV, per germline (reference sequence). This chain's CDR3 is CASSGQIYNEQFF. DNA for the CDR3: TGTGCCAGCAGTGGACAGATCTACAATGAGCAGTTCTTC.

This sequence joins TRBV14 and TRBJ2-1, with unresolved D. Germline-derived CDR1 and CDR2 are SGHDN and FVKESK. CDR3 length: 13 residues. Trimming pared 0 bases from V and 4 bases from J, leaving 4 bases between. CDR3 loop: CASSQDEYNEQFF. For the CDR3, the DNA is TGTGCCAGCAGCCAAGATGAGTACAATGAGCAGTTCTTC. Full variable domain (rest looked up from reference TRBV14 and TRBJ2-1): EAGVTQFPSHSVIEKGQTVTLRCDPISGHDNLYWYRRVMGKEIKFLLHFVKESKQDESGMPNNRFLAERTGGTYSTLKVQPAELEDSGVYFCASSQDEYNEQFFGPGTRLTVL.

Here the CDR3 reads CASSPGANLGSTNEKLFF. CDR3 bases: TGTGCCAGCAGCCCGGGCGCCAATCTTGGGTCAACTAATGAAAAACTGTTTTTT. The chain combines TRBV7-8 with TRBJ1-4; the D is unclear. CDR1 and CDR2 (germline): SGHVS, FQNEAQ. This CDR3 is 18 amino acids long. V dropped 5 bases and J dropped 0 bases, with 19 bases sitting between them.

The chain couples TRBV7-9 to TRBJ2-7; D is undetermined. CDR1 and CDR2 from the germline V gene are SEHNR and FQNEAQ (reference sequence). Trimming cost V 5 bases and J 6 bases, with 11 bases left between them. The CDR3 covers 12 residues. The CDR3 DNA sequence: TGTGCCAGCAGCGGCTCAAGGGTCGAGCAGTACTTC. Translation: CASSGSRVEQYF.

This rearrangement joins TRBV9 to TRBJ2-2, with TRBD2 as a possible D gene (5 bases). Trimming left V 1 base short and J 7 bases short, with 14 bases between. Germline loops: CDR1 SGDLS, CDR2 YYNGEE. The CDR3 length is 15 residues. DNA of the CDR3: TGTGCCAGCAGCGTATATGAGGGTGCGGTCGGGGAGCTGTTTTTT. Amino acid sequence: CASSVYEGAVGELFF.

The chain has TRBV5-5 and TRBJ2-7; 7 bases match TRBD1. The CDR3 extends over 15 amino acids. With V trimmed by 0 bases and J by 3 bases, 6 bases remained unmatched. Germline V gene data show CDR1 as SGHKS and CDR2 as YYEKEE (reference sequence). Here the CDR3 reads CASSLGVRGFYEQYF. Here the CDR3 DNA reads TGTGCCAGCAGCTTGGGAGTCAGGGGGTTCTACGAGCAGTACTTC.

The V gene is TRBV19, the J gene TRBJ2-1; 12 bases match TRBD2. The CDR3 has 16 residues. CDR1 LNHDA and CDR2 SQIVND come from the germline V gene (reference sequence). With V trimmed by 10 bases and J by 2 bases, 9 bases remained unmatched. The CDR3 spells CATSSGRADTYNEQFF. In DNA form, the CDR3 reads TGTGCCACCTCTAGCGGGAGGGCCGATACCTACAATGAGCAGTTCTTC. The full variable domain, its missing parts supplied by reference TRBV19 and TRBJ2-1, is DGGITQSPKYLFRKEGQNVTLSCEQNLNHDAMYWYRQDPGQGLRLIYYSQIVNDFQKGDIAEGYSVSREKKESFPLTVTSAQKNPTAFYLCATSSGRADTYNEQFFGPGTRLTVL.

This chain joins TRBV20-1 and TRBJ2-1; D ambiguous. The CDR3 spans 10 residues. Germline CDR1 is DFQATT and CDR2 is SNEGSKA (reference sequence). The CDR3 loop is CTGPYNEQFF. In nucleotides, the CDR3 is TGCACAGGCCCCTACAATGAGCAGTTCTTC.

This sequence joins TRBV4-1 and TRBJ1-1, with a tentative D call TRBD1 (6 bases). Trimming shortened V by 2 bases and J by 4 bases, and 8 bases separated the two germline ends. The CDR3 is 13 residues long. The V gene's germline CDR1 is MGHRA and CDR2 YSYEKL. This CDR3 is CASSQTGFTEAFF. CDR3 bases: TGCGCCAGCAGCCAAACAGGGTTCACTGAAGCTTTCTTT.

This sequence joins TRBV9 and TRBJ1-4; D gene ambiguous. Germline V CDR1 and CDR2: SGDLS, YYNGEE. The CDR3 has 13 residues. V was trimmed by 4 bases and J by 7 bases, leaving 11 bases between them. The CDR3 DNA reads TGTGCCAGCAGCCCCCCAAATGCTGAAAAACTGTTTTTT. This gives the protein CASSPPNAEKLFF. The variable domain in full, with the rest retrieved from reference TRBV9 and TRBJ1-4, is DSGVTQTPKHLITATGQRVTLRCSPRSGDLSVYWYQQSLDQGLQFLIQYYNGEERAKGNILERFSAQQFPDLHSELNLSSLELGDSALYFCASSPPNAEKLFFGSGTQLSVL.

The rearrangement links TRBV28 to TRBJ2-1, with 10 bases that match TRBD1. The CDR3 runs 16 residues. The V segment lost 7 bases and the J segment 4 bases; nucleotides outside the gene matches: 10. Germline V gene data show CDR1 as MDHEN and CDR2 as SYDVKM. The CDR3 DNA reads as TGTGCCAGCATTCTCAAGGGACAGGGGAAATACAATGAGCAGTTCTTC. Its translation: CASILKGQGKYNEQFF.

Only one count was recorded for this clone. In DNA, the CDR3 is TGTGCCAGCAGCAAAGGGACAGGGAGGAACGCCGGGGAGCTGTTTTTT. The encoded protein is CASSKGTGRNAGELFF. This chain joins TRBV21-1 and TRBJ2-2; the table's D call, TRBD1, has no DNA check behind it. TRBV21-1 is a known pseudogene. The CDR3 covers 16 residues.

The rearrangement links TRBV19 to TRBJ1-1, with D hard to call. The CDR3 runs to 13 residues. CDR1 and CDR2 from the germline V gene are LNHDA and SQIVND (reference sequence). V lost 2 bases and J 10 bases, leaving 14 bases between the germline ends. CDR3 DNA: TGTGCCAGTAGTATACCACTCTTCGGCGCAGCTTTCTTT. Residues: CASSIPLFGAAFF.

The chain is built from TRBV7-8 and TRBJ2-1, with a weak D call TRBD1 (5 bases). The germline V and J ends were trimmed by 2 bases and 1 base, with 15 bases remaining between them. The CDR3 totals 17 residues. Germline-derived CDR1 and CDR2 are SGHVS and FQNEAQ. The CDR3 spells CASSLFYRQNSYNEQFF. In DNA form, the CDR3 reads TGTGCCAGCAGCTTATTCTACAGGCAAAATTCCTACAATGAGCAGTTCTTC.

The V call is TRBV30, the J call TRBJ2-7; D may be TRBD1 (6 bases). V was clipped by 3 bases and J by 3 bases, with 9 bases between them. The CDR3 covers 12 residues. Germline values: CDR1 GTSNPN, CDR2 SVGIG (reference sequence). CDR3 in amino acids: CAWSRDNYEQYF. In DNA form, the CDR3 reads TGTGCCTGGAGCCGGGACAACTACGAGCAGTACTTC.

This clone was counted once. This chain joins TRBV11-1 and TRBJ2-3, with 10 bases matching TRBD1. This CDR3 spans 15 amino acids. V trimming: 4 bases; J trimming: 1 base; junction bases outside the gene matches: 2. Looked up from germline, CDR1 is SGHAT and CDR2 is FQDESV (reference sequence). This chain's CDR3 is CASSSGTGGTDTQYF. The DNA for the CDR3 is TGTGCCAGCAGCTCCGGGACAGGGGGCACAGATACGCAGTATTTT.

The CDR3 here is CASSLGVGGSYEQYF. The CDR3 DNA reads as TGCGCCAGCAGCCTAGGTGTCGGCGGGAGCTACGAGCAGTACTTC. The chain joins TRBV4-3 to TRBJ2-7, with 7 bases aligning to TRBD2. This CDR3 contains 15 residues. The V gene's germline CDR1 is LGHNA and CDR2 YSLEER. J lost 3 bases, V lost 4 bases, and 9 bases had no gene match.

V is TRBV5-4 and J is TRBJ2-7; possibly TRBD1 for D (6 bases). This CDR3 is 16 amino acids long. CDR1 SGHNT and CDR2 YYREEE come from the germline V gene (reference sequence). The V and J ends lost 3 bases and 3 bases respectively, with 19 bases between them. The CDR3 region has the DNA TGTGCCAGCAGCTCCCCCTTGGCAGGGGCCAACTACGAGCAGTACTTC. Its translation: CASSSPLAGANYEQYF.

As for this clone: Other DNA sequences in the same sample also yield this CDR3. The chain carries TRBV27 and TRBJ2-7, with unresolved D. The CDR3 totals 13 residues. The V end was cut by 2 bases, the J end by 3 bases, with 8 bases between. Germline values: CDR1 MNHEY, CDR2 SMNVEV (reference sequence). The CDR3 reads CASSLRVFYEQYF. CDR3 sequence (DNA): TGTGCCAGCAGTTTACGGGTGTTCTACGAGCAGTACTTC.

V is TRBV6-1 and J is TRBJ1-1; 7 positions agree with TRBD1. V lost 5 bases to trimming and J lost 11 bases; unmatched junction nucleotides: 11. Per germline, CDR1 MNHNS and CDR2 SASEGT. The CDR3 spans 13 residues. CDR3 DNA sequence: TGTGCCAGCAGTACGACAGGGATGGGTCGCGCTTTCTTT. Translation gives CASSTTGMGRAFF.

The V gene is TRBV4-3, the J gene TRBJ1-2, with no clear D. Trimming removed 2 bases from V and 8 bases from J, with 24 bases in between. The CDR3 spans 17 residues. In germline, CDR1 is LGHNA, CDR2 YSLEER. The CDR3 is CASSQKIPAGGIRGYTF. DNA for the CDR3: TGCGCCAGCAGCCAAAAGATTCCGGCGGGAGGGATTCGGGGCTACACCTTC.

The chain has TRBV19 and TRBJ1-3, with D unclear. Germline values: CDR1 LNHDA, CDR2 SQIVND (reference sequence). The CDR3 is 15 residues long. The germline V and J ends were trimmed by 3 bases and 2 bases, with 11 bases remaining between them. This chain's CDR3 is CASSINPRPGNTIYF. The CDR3 DNA reads as TGTGCCAGTAGTATTAATCCAAGGCCTGGAAACACCATATATTTT. The entire variable domain, with the rest obtained from reference TRBV19 and TRBJ1-3, is as follows: DGGITQSPKYLFRKEGQNVTLSCEQNLNHDAMYWYRQDPGQGLRLIYYSQIVNDFQKGDIAEGYSVSREKKESFPLTVTSAQKNPTAFYLCASSINPRPGNTIYFGEGSWLTVV.